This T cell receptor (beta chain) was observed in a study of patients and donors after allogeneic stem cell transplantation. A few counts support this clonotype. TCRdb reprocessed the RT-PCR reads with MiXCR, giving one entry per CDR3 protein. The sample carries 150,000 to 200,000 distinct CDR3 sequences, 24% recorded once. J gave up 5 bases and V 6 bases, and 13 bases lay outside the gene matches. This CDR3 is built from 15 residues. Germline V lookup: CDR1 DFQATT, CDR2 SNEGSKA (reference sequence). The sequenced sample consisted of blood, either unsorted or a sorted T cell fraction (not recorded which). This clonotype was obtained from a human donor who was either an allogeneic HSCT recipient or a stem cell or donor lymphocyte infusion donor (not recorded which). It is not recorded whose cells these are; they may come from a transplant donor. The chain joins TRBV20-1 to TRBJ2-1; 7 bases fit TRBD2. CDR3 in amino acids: CSANQLWLADNEQFF. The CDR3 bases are TGCAGTGCCAATCAACTTTGGCTAGCGGACAATGAGCAGTTCTTC.